One and the same sample provided the 24 T cell receptor beta chains below, sequenced in a study of early T cells in non-severe SARS-CoV-2 infection. TCRdb passed the 5' RACE reads through MiXCR, listing each CDR3 protein once. The sample lists tens of thousands of distinct CDR3 sequences; approximately 10% were seen once. The source material was whole blood. The receptor set was obtained from an adult who was a healthcare worker with PCR-confirmed SARS-CoV-2 infection or an uninfected control (not recorded which).

The sample holds many counts of this clonotype. This chain links TRBV18 with TRBJ1-1; D call uncertain. This CDR3 has 14 amino acids. Between the trimmed V and J ends, which lost 6 bases and 0 bases, there was a span of 11 bases. The germline V gene has CDR1 KGHSH and CDR2 LQKENI. For the CDR3, the DNA is TGTGCCAGCTCCCTAGAGACTGTGAACACTGAAGCTTTCTTT. Amino acid sequence: CASSLETVNTEAFF.

This clonotype was recorded many times. The chain recombines TRBV29-1 with TRBJ2-5, with 9 bases identical to TRBD1. With V trimmed by 6 bases and J by 5 bases, 16 bases remained unmatched. The CDR3 extends over 16 amino acids. The germline CDR1 and CDR2 sequences are SQVTM and ANQGSEA. CDR3: CSVEETTTGGRETQYF. The DNA for the CDR3 is TGCAGCGTCGAGGAGACTACAACAGGGGGCCGGGAGACCCAGTACTTC.

This clonotype was found a few times. V and J are TRBV11-2 and TRBJ1-1, with 10 positions matching TRBD1. Germline V gives CDR1 SGHAT, CDR2 FQNNGV. This CDR3 is built from 14 residues. Trimming cost V 4 bases and J 3 bases; bases outside gene matches: 2. The CDR3 region is CASSSGTGDTEAFF. DNA of the CDR3: TGTGCCAGCAGCTCCGGGACAGGGGACACTGAAGCTTTCTTT. The whole variable domain, remainder taken from reference TRBV11-2 and TRBJ1-1, is EAGVAQSPRYKIIEKRQSVAFWCNPISGHATLYWYQQILGQGPKLLIQFQNNGVVDDSQLPKDRFSAERLKGVDSTLKIQPAKLEDSAVYLCASSSGTGDTEAFFGQGTRLTVV.

This clonotype came up many times. The J gene is TRBJ1-1, the V gene TRBV29-1; tentative D call: TRBD1 (6 bases). CDR1 and CDR2 from the germline V gene are SQVTM and ANQGSEA. The V and J ends lost 4 bases and 1 base respectively, with 13 bases between them. The CDR3 is made up of 14 amino acids. The CDR3 DNA sequence: TGCAGCGTTGGCCACACAGGGAAGAACACTGAAGCTTTCTTT. Protein product: CSVGHTGKNTEAFF.

This clonotype showed up many times. The V and J genes are TRBV18 and TRBJ1-1; D is unresolved. The V and J ends lost 2 bases and 1 base respectively, with 8 bases between them. From germline, CDR1 is KGHSH and CDR2 LQKENI. The CDR3 covers 14 residues. CDR3 loop: CASSPGLGNTEAFF. DNA for the CDR3: TGTGCCAGCTCACCAGGGCTAGGGAACACTGAAGCTTTCTTT.

The V gene is TRBV6-4, the J gene TRBJ2-2, with 7 bases identical to TRBD1. Germline CDR1 MRHNA, CDR2 SNTAGT. The V segment lost 4 bases and the J segment 3 bases; nucleotides outside the gene matches: 2. The CDR3 runs 14 residues. CDR3 DNA sequence: TGTGCCAGCAGTGGGGACAGCCACACCGGGGAGCTGTTTTTT. The encoded protein is CASSGDSHTGELFF.

This chain links TRBV18 with TRBJ2-2, with D perhaps matching TRBD2 (6 bases). V was pared by 3 bases and J by 0 bases, with 8 bases between. The CDR3 is 15 residues long. Germline V gene data show CDR1 as KGHSH and CDR2 as LQKENI. The CDR3: CASSPGTSNTGELFF. The CDR3, as DNA: TGTGCCAGCTCACCGGGGACTTCGAACACCGGGGAGCTGTTTTTT.

This clonotype was counted a few times. The V call is TRBV2, the J call TRBJ2-7; no reliable D call. Germline V CDR1 and CDR2: SNHLY, FYNNEI. CDR3 length equals 13 residues. V lost 6 bases and J lost 6, with 15 bases in between. For the CDR3, the DNA is TGTGCCAGCAGGACCAGGTCCCTCCTCGAGCAGTACTTC. This encodes CASRTRSLLEQYF.

There are many counts of this clonotype. The genes are TRBV19 and TRBJ2-7; the match to TRBD2 covers 7 bases. The CDR3 runs 17 residues. The V gene end was trimmed by 3 bases and the J gene end by 0 bases; junction bases not matched to a gene: 11. Germline CDR1 is LNHDA and CDR2 is SQIVND (reference sequence). CDR3 region: CASSIQGGLAVSYEQYF. CDR3 DNA: TGTGCCAGTAGTATTCAGGGTGGGCTAGCGGTCTCCTACGAGCAGTACTTC.

This clonotype occurred a few times. The rearrangement links TRBV29-1 to TRBJ2-6; the D gene is possibly TRBD1 (6 bases). The CDR3 consists of 16 residues. CDR1 is SQVTM, CDR2 ANQGSEA, per germline. The ends were cut back, 5 bases at V and 0 bases at J, with 14 bases in the middle. The CDR3: CSVPLDRISGANVLTF. The CDR3 DNA reads as TGCAGCGTTCCCCTGGACAGAATCTCTGGGGCCAACGTCCTGACTTTC.

This clonotype has more than one count but fewer than ten. The CDR3 DNA follows: TGCGCCAGCAGCTTTATTAGCGGGAACACAGATACGCAGTATTTT. This sequence encodes CASSFISGNTDTQYF. The rearrangement uses TRBV5-1 and TRBJ2-3; 8 nucleotides align to TRBD2. After removal of 2 bases from V and 2 bases from J, the junction contained 4 bases not matched to a gene. Germline V CDR1 and CDR2: SGHRS, YFSETQ. The CDR3 consists of 15 residues.

This clonotype showed up just a few times. The chain combines TRBV24-1 with TRBJ2-7; D assignment may be TRBD1 or TRBD2 (5 bases each). CDR1 is KGHDR, CDR2 SFDVKD, per germline. CDR3 length: 16 residues. V lost 5 bases, J lost 2 bases, and 18 bases lay in between. CDR3 in DNA: TGTGCCACCAGTGGTCCCCAACGGGACGGTACCTACGAGCAGTACTTC. This encodes CATSGPQRDGTYEQYF.

This clonotype was picked up many times. The chain couples TRBV5-5 to TRBJ1-4; D not resolved. Per the germline V gene, CDR1 is SGHKS and CDR2 is YYEKEE (reference sequence). The CDR3 has 15 residues. V lost 2 bases and J lost 0, with 8 bases in between. CDR3 sequence: CASSLGTATNEKLFF. CDR3 DNA: TGTGCCAGCAGCTTAGGAACGGCAACTAATGAAAAACTGTTTTTT.

The chain employs TRBV19 and TRBJ1-2; 7 positions agree with TRBD1. V trimming: 3 bases; J trimming: 8 bases; junction bases outside the gene matches: 9. The CDR3 spans 14 residues. Germline CDR1 reads LNHDA; CDR2 reads SQIVND (reference sequence). CDR3 DNA sequence: TGTGCCAGTAGTATTCCCGGGACAGCGAGCGGCTACACCTTC. Translation: CASSIPGTASGYTF. Based on the CDR3 plus reference TRBV19 and TRBJ1-2, the full variable domain is DGGITQSPKYLFRKEGQNVTLSCEQNLNHDAMYWYRQDPGQGLRLIYYSQIVNDFQKGDIAEGYSVSREKKESFPLTVTSAQKNPTAFYLCASSIPGTASGYTFGSGTRLTVV.

This clonotype was detected a few times. The chain links TRBV20-1 to TRBJ1-1; no clear D gene. Trimming shortened V by 7 bases and J by 4 bases, and 16 bases separated the two germline ends. The CDR3 length is 13 residues. Germline V gives CDR1 DFQATT, CDR2 SNEGSKA (reference sequence). CDR3 sequence reads: CSVHQAGSTEAFF. The CDR3 nucleotides read TGCAGTGTACACCAAGCCGGGAGCACTGAAGCTTTCTTT.

The table lists this clonotype with a few counts. The chain employs TRBV5-1 and TRBJ2-3, with 7 bases that match TRBD1. Germline V gene data show CDR1 as SGHRS and CDR2 as YFSETQ. V lost 7 bases, J lost 2 bases, and 7 bases stayed unmatched. The CDR3 covers 14 residues. The CDR3 DNA reads TGCGCCAGCTACGAGGACAGGCCCACAGATACGCAGTATTTT. Protein: CASYEDRPTDTQYF.

This clonotype was counted many times. CDR3 nucleotides: TGTGCCAGCAGCCGCGGGGGGCAAGAGACCCAGTACTTC. Translation: CASSRGGQETQYF. The V and J genes are TRBV7-3 and TRBJ2-5; 8 positions match TRBD2. V was clipped by 5 bases and J by 2 bases; unmatched bases: 1. Germline V gene lookup returns CDR1 SGHTA and CDR2 FQGTGA. This CDR3 contains 13 residues.

This clonotype was counted between two and nine times. The chain is built from TRBV7-8 and TRBJ2-5, with D tentatively TRBD2 (5 bases). Trimming shortened V by 5 bases and J by 5 bases, and 18 bases separated the two germline ends. Germline CDR1 is SGHVS and CDR2 is FQNEAQ. The CDR3 sequence is 15 residues long. CDR3 nucleotides: TGTGCCAGCAGCCCCCAAGGTGGAGGCCGGGAGACCCAGTACTTC. Amino acids: CASSPQGGGRETQYF.

This clonotype was counted at least ten times. The genes are TRBV3-1 and TRBJ2-1; D unclear. The CDR3 spans 13 residues. Trimming took 5 bases from V and 1 from J, leaving 6 bases between them. Germline V gene sequence: CDR1 LGHDT, CDR2 YNNKEL (reference sequence). CDR3 DNA sequence: TGTGCCAGCAGCGCTATGTCCTACAATGAGCAGTTCTTC. This gives the protein CASSAMSYNEQFF.

This clonotype was seen a handful of times. The chain carries TRBV5-1 and TRBJ2-1, with TRBD2 identical over 7 bases. This CDR3 comprises 16 residues. Germline V CDR1 and CDR2: SGHRS, YFSETQ. The junction had 19 bases not matched to a gene; V was cut back by 4 bases and J by 12 bases. CDR3 sequence: CASSPPLAGAGRGQFF. The CDR3 DNA reads as TGCGCCAGCAGCCCACCCTTGGCGGGAGCTGGGAGGGGGCAGTTCTTC.

This clonotype was counted a few times. V gene TRBV12-3 or TRBV12-4 combines with J gene TRBJ2-1; TRBD1 might be the D (6 bases). Trimming removed 4 bases from V and 3 bases from J, with 13 bases in between. This CDR3 spans 15 amino acids. CDR3 nucleotide sequence: TGTGCCAGCAGTTATTGTAGACAGGACTACAATGAGCAGTTCTTC. Translation gives CASSYCRQDYNEQFF.

This clonotype appeared many times. The genes are TRBV11-2 and TRBJ2-7; unclear D gene. The CDR3 is 14 amino acids. V shed 5 bases and J shed 5 bases, with 16 bases lying between them. In germline, CDR1 is SGHAT, CDR2 FQNNGV. CDR3 sequence: CASSDRRRAHEQYF. CDR3 DNA: TGTGCCAGCAGCGACCGAAGACGGGCCCACGAGCAGTACTTC.

This clonotype was counted many times. J is TRBJ2-3 and V is TRBV20-1; 7 bases align to TRBD2. Germline lookup yields CDR1 DFQATT and CDR2 SNEGSKA (reference sequence). V shed 0 bases and J 2 bases; nucleotides not matched to a gene: 8. There are 16 residues in the CDR3. In nucleotides, the CDR3 is TGCAGTGCTAGAGATCTGAGCCTAGCGGCCACAGATACGCAGTATTTT. Translated, it gives CSARDLSLAATDTQYF.

This clonotype was seen a handful of times. The chain joins TRBV3-1 to TRBJ1-3, with D unresolved. The CDR3 extends over 14 amino acids. Trimming pared 3 bases from V and 3 bases from J, leaving 9 bases between. Germline V gene sequence: CDR1 LGHDT, CDR2 YNNKEL (reference sequence). The CDR3 region has the DNA TGTGCCAGCAGCCATAAGGACGGTGGAAACACCATATATTTT. It yields the protein CASSHKDGGNTIYF.